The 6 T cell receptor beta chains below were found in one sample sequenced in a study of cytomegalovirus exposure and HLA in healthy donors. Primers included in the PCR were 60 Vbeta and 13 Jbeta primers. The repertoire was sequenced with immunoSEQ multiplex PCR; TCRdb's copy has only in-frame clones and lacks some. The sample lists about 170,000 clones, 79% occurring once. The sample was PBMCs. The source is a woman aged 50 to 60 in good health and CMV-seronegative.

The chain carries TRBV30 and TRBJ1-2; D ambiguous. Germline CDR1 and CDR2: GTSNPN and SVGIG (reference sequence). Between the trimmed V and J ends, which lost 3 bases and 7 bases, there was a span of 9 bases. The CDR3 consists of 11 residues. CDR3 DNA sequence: TGTGCCTGGAGCGGCGGCGGTGGCTACACCTTC. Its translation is CAWSGGGGYTF.

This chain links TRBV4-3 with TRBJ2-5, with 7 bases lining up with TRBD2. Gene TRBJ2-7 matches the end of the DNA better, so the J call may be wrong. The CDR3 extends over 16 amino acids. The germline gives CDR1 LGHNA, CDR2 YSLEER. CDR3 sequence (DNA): TGCGCCAGCAGCCAAGATCTCAGCGGGGAGACTGACGAGCAGTACTTC. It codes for CASSQDLSGETDEQYF.

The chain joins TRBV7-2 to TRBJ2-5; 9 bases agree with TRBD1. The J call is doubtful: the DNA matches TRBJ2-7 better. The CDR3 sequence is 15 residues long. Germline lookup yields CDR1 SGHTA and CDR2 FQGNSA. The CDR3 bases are TGTGCCAGCGCCTCCACGGTGACAGGGGGCTACGAGCAGTACTTC. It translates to CASASTVTGGYEQYF.

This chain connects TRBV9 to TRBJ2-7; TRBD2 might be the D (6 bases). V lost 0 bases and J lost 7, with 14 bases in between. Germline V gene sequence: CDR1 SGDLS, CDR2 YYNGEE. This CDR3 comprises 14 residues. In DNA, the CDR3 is TGTGCCAGCAGCGTAGGGAGTTTGCGGGGTGAGCAGTACTTC. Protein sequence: CASSVGSLRGEQYF.

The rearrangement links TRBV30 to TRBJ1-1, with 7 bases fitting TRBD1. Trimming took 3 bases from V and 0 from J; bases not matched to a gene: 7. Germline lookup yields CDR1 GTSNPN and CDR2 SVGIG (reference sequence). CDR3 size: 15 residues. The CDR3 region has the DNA TGTGCCTGGAGCGCCCACAGGGGAATGAACACTGAAGCTTTCTTT. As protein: CAWSAHRGMNTEAFF.

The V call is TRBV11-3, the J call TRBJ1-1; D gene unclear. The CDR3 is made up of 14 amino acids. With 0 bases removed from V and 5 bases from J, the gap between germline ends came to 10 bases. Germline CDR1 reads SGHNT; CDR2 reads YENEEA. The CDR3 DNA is TGTGCCAGCAGCTTAGAGGGGAGGGAGACTGAAGCTTTCTTT. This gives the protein CASSLEGRETEAFF.